This TCR beta chain was sequenced in a study of blood T cell repertoires in COVID-19. Study-wide context: Sample material is recorded as cDNA or gDNA derived from T cells, B-cell-depleted T cells, or PBMCs.

Either two negative PCRs, clearance, or symptom resolution qualified Cohort 3 donors as recovered. Only in-frame clones appear in the TCRdb table, and some are missing; sequencing was by immunoSEQ multiplex PCR. The sample contains 200,000 to 250,000 clones, 86% of which appear only once. Germline-derived CDR1 and CDR2 are MNHEY and SVGEGT. CDR3 length: 15 residues. V was shortened by 5 bases and J by 0 bases, with 14 bases between the two germline ends. The chain is built from TRBV6-2 or TRBV6-3 and TRBJ2-7; D is possibly TRBD2 (6 bases). This sequence originates from a woman in her forties or fifties who had recovered from COVID-19. Material: PBMCs or T cells enriched from blood (not recorded which). CDR3 residues: CASSGVGGSSYEQYF. The CDR3 coding sequence is TGTGCCAGCAGTGGCGTGGGGGGTAGCTCCTACGAGCAGTACTTC.